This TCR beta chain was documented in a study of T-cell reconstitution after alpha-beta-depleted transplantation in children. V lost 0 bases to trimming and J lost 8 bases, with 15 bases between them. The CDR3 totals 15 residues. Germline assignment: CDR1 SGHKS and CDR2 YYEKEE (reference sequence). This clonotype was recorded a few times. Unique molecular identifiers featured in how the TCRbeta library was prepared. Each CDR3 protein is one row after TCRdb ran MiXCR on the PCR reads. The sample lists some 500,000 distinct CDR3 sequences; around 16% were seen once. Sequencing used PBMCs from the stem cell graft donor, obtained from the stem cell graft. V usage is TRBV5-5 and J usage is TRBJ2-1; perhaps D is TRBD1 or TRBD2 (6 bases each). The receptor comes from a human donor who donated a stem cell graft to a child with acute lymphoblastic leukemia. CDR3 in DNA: TGTGCCAGCAGCTTGGTACGGGGGCGGGACGATGAGCAGTTCTTC. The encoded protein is CASSLVRGRDDEQFF.